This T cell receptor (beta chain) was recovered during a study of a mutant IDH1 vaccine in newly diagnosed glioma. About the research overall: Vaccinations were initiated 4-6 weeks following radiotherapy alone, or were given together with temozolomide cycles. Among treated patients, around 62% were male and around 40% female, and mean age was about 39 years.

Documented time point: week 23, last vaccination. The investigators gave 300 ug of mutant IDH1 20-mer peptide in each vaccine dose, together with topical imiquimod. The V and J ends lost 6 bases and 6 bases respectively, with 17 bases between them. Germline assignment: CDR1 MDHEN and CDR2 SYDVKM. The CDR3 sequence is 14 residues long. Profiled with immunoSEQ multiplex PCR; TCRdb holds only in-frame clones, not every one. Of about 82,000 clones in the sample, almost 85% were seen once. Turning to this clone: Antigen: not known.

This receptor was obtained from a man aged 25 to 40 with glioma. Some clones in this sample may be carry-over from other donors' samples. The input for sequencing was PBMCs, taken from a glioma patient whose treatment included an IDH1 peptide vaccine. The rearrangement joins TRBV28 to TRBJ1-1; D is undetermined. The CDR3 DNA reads TGTGCCAGCAGGCGGCGACTTTCGGAGCCTGAAGCTTTCTTT. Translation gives CASRRRLSEPEAFF.